These T cell receptor beta chains were read from a single sample in a study of blood T cell repertoires in COVID-19. Clones were read by immunoSEQ multiplex PCR, and TCRdb kept only the in-frame ones, dropping some. The table records 80,000 to 95,000 clones, 65% to 90% of them present only once. Sequencing was performed on peripheral blood. The source of these receptors is an elderly man with acute or convalescent COVID-19. The conserved cysteine and the conserved F or W are not part of the CDR3 here.

CDR3 protein	J gene	V gene	CDR3 length
ASSPYGNTEAF	TRBJ1-1	TRBV3-1/TRBV3-2	11
ASSRDNFYGYT	TRBJ1-2	TRBV3-1/TRBV3-2	11
ASSFPGDYNEQF	TRBJ2-1	TRBV5-6	12
ASSALAGPEEQY	TRBJ2-7	TRBV25-1	12
ASSFITGTSRGELF	TRBJ2-2	TRBV7-3	14
ASSQGWAPTEAF	TRBJ1-1	TRBV3-1/TRBV3-2	12
ASSFGTGGPYGYT	TRBJ1-2	TRBV5-1	13
ASSTIAGGNEQF	TRBJ2-1	TRBV19	12
ASSLGRPRGTNEKLF	TRBJ1-4	TRBV7-2	15
ASSLEGGQY	TRBJ2-7	TRBV5-1	9
ASFRGIEKLF	TRBJ1-4	TRBV6-6	10
ASSLVAGDGEQF	TRBJ2-1	TRBV7-2	12
ASEDASGRRAQY	TRBJ2-5	TRBV19	12
ASSLDLGGETEAF	TRBJ1-1	TRBV7-2	13
ASSQSGGSYNEQF	TRBJ2-1	TRBV2	13
ASRAGDRTGELF	TRBJ2-2	TRBV28	12
ASSTGLTSGSYEQY	TRBJ2-7	TRBV6-6	14
ASSRVTTGGKNEQF	TRBJ2-1	TRBV7-2	14
ASSLGSASYNEQF	TRBJ2-1	TRBV5-8	13
ASSPTQGALLNYGYT	TRBJ1-2	TRBV28	15
AWNPTGGEQY	TRBJ2-7	TRBV30	10
ASSPQTGGRYEQY	TRBJ2-7	TRBV7-9	13
ASRKTATGELF	TRBJ2-2	TRBV27	11
ASSQDIGRGPGANVLT	TRBJ2-6	TRBV4-1	16
ASSLGRTGVDSPLH	TRBJ1-6	TRBV5-1	14
ASSFAENEQF	TRBJ2-1	TRBV11-2	10
ASSFLAGSYNEQF	TRBJ2-1	TRBV5-1	13
ASSQDKDGDSPLH	TRBJ1-6	TRBV4-3	13
ASSHPQGQEAF	TRBJ1-1	TRBV12-3/TRBV12-4	11
ASSWHGGDTGELF	TRBJ2-2	TRBV5-5	13
ASTPGTPTLEAF	TRBJ1-1	TRBV19	12
ASSFGRLSYEQY	TRBJ2-7	TRBV27	12
ASSLTREMRNEQF	TRBJ2-1	TRBV7-9	13
ASSFVTGVADTQY	TRBJ2-3	TRBV5-5	13
ASSLAELFYEQY	TRBJ2-7	TRBV28	12
ASSIEETQY	TRBJ2-5	TRBV2	9
ASSLSSRLEQF	TRBJ2-1	TRBV5-1	11
ASSLYLAHEQY	TRBJ2-7	TRBV2	11
ASSVSGTGAYEQY	TRBJ2-7	TRBV7-2	13
ASSAGTLSYEQY	TRBJ2-7	TRBV18	12